This T cell receptor beta chain is drawn from a study of T cell responses to AZD1222 COVID-19 vaccine. This clone came up once. Some clones are missing from TCRdb's copy, which holds only in-frame ones; the method was immunoSEQ multiplex PCR. The table records roughly 150,000 clones, about 93% of them present only once. Sequenced here: peripheral blood, sampled on day 0 of AZD1222 vaccination. The clonotype was recovered from an adult in good health.

The CDR3: CASSQDSGGYGYTF. DNA of the CDR3: TGCGCCAGCAGCCAAGATTCAGGGGGCTATGGCTACACCTTC. This chain uses TRBV4-3 with TRBJ1-2; TRBD1 matches at 7 bases. The junction had 2 bases not matched to a gene; V was cut back by 0 bases and J by 4 bases. CDR1 is LGHNA, CDR2 YSLEER, per germline. This CDR3 has 14 amino acids.